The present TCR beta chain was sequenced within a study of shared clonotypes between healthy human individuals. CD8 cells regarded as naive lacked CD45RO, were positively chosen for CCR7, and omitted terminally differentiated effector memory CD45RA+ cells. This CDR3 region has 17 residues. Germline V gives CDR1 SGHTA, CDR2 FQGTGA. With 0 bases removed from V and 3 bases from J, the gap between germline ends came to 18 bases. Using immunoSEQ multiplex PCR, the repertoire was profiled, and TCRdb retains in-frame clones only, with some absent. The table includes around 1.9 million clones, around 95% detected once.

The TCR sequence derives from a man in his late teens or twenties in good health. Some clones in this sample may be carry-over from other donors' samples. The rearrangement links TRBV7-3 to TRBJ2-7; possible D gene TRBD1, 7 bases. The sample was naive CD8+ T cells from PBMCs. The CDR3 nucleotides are TGTGCCAGCAGCTTAACCGGAGGGCAGGGGGACGTCTACGAGCAGTACTTC. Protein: CASSLTGGQGDVYEQYF. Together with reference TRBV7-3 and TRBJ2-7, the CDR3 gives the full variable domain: GAGVSQTPSNKVTEKGKYVELRCDPISGHTALYWYRQSLGQGPEFLIYFQGTGAADDSGLPNDRFFAVRPEGSVSTLKIQRTERGDSAVYLCASSLTGGQGDVYEQYFGPGTRLTVT.